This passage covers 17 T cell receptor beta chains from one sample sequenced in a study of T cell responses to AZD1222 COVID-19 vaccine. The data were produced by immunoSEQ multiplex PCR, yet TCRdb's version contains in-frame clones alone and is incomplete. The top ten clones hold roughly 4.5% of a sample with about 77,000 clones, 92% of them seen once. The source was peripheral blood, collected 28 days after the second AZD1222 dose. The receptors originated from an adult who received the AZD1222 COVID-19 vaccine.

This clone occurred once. For the CDR3, the DNA is TGTGCCAGCAGCTACGAGGGTTCTGGAAACACCATATATTTT. Translation gives CASSYEGSGNTIYF. J is TRBJ1-3 and V is TRBV7-9; D is unresolved. Germline V gene data show CDR1 as SEHNR and CDR2 as FQNEAQ (reference sequence). This CDR3 comprises 14 residues. The germline V and J ends were trimmed by 4 bases and 1 base, with 8 bases remaining between them.

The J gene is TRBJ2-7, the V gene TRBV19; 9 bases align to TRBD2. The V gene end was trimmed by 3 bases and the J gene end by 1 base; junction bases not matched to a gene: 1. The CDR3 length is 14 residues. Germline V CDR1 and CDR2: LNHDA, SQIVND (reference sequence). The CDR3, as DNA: TGTGCCAGTAGTATCGCGGGAGGGTCCTACGAGCAGTACTTC. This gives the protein CASSIAGGSYEQYF.

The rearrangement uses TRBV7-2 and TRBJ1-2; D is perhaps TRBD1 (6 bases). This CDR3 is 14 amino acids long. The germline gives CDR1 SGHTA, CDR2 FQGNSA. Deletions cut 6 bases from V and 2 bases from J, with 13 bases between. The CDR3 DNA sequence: TGTGCCAGCAGTCCGAGGCAGGGGAACTATGGCTACACCTTC. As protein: CASSPRQGNYGYTF.

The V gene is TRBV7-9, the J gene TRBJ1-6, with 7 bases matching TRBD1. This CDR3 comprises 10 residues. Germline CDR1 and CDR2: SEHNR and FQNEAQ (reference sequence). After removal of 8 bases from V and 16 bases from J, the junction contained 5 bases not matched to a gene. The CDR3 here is CASGPTGLHF. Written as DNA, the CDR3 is TGTGCCAGCGGCCCGACAGGGCTCCACTTT.

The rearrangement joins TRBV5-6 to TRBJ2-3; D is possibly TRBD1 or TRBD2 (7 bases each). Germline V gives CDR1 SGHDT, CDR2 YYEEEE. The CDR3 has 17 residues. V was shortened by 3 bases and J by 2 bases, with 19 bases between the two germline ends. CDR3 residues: CASSSSREGAVTDTQYF. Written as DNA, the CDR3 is TGTGCCAGCAGCTCCTCGAGGGAGGGGGCTGTCACAGATACGCAGTATTTT.

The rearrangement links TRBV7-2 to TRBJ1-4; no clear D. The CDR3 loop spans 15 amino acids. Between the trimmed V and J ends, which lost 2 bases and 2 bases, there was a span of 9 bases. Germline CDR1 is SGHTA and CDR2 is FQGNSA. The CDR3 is CASSLRPGTNEKLFF. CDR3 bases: TGTGCCAGCAGCTTAAGGCCGGGGACTAATGAAAAACTGTTTTTT.

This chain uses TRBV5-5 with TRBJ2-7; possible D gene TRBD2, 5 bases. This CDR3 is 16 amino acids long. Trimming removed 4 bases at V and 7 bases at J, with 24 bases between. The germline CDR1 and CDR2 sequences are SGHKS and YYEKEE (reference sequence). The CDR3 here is CASSPASREHKSEQYF. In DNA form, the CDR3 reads TGTGCCAGCAGCCCTGCTAGCCGGGAACATAAATCGGAGCAGTACTTC.

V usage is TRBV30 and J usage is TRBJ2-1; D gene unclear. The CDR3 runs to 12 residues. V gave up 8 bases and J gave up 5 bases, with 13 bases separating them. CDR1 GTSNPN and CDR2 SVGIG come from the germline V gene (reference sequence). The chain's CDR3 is CAALDPDNEQFF. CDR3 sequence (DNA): TGTGCCGCCCTAGACCCTGACAATGAGCAGTTCTTC. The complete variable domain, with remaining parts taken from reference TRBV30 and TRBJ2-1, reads SQTIHQWPATLVQPVGSPLSLECTVEGTSNPNLYWYRQAAGRGLQLLFYSVGIGQISSEVPQNLSASRPQDRQFILSSKKLLLSDSGFYLCAALDPDNEQFFGPGTRLTVL.

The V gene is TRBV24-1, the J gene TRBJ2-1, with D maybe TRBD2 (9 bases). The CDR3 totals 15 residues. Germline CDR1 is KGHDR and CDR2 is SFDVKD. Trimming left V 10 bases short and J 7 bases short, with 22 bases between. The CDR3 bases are TGTGCCACACAGGGGGGGAGCGGGAGGCTTAATGAGCAGTTCTTC. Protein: CATQGGSGRLNEQFF.

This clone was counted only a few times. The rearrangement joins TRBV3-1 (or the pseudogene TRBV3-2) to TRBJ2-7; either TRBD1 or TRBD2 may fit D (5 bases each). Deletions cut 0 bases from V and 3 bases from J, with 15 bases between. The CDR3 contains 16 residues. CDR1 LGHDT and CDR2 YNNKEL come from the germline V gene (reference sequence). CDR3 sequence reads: CASSQEWDLSIYEQYF. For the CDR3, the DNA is TGTGCCAGCAGCCAAGAATGGGACCTTTCAATCTACGAGCAGTACTTC.

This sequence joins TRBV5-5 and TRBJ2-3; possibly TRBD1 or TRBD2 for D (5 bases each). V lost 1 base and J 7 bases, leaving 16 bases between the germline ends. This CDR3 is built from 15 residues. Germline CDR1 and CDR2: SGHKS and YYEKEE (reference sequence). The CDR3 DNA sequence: TGTGCCAGCAGCTTGTCCCCCGGCGAGGGGAATACGCAGTATTTT. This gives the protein CASSLSPGEGNTQYF.

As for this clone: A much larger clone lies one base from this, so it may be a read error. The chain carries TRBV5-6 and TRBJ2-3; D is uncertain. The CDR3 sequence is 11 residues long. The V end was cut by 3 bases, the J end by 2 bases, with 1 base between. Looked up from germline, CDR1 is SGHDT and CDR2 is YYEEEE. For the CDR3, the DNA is TGTGCCAGCAGCTACACAGATACGCAGTATTTT. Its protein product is CASSYTDTQYF.

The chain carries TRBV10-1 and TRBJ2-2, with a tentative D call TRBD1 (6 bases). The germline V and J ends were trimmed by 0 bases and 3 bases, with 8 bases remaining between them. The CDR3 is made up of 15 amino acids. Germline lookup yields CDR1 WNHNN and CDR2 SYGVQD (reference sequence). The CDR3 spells CASSESGADTGELFF. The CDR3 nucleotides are TGCGCCAGCAGTGAGTCGGGGGCGGACACCGGGGAGCTGTTTTTT.

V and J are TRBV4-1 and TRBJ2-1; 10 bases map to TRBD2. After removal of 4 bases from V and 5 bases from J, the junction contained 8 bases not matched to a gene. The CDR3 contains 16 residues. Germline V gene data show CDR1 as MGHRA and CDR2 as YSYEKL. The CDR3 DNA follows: TGCGCCAGCAGCCCAGTTACTAGCGGGATGAACAATGAGCAGTTCTTC. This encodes CASSPVTSGMNNEQFF.

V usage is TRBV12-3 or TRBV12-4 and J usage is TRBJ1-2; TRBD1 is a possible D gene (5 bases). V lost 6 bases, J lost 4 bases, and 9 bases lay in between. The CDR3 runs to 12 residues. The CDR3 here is CASSLDSYGYTF. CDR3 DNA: TGTGCCAGCAGCCTAGACAGCTATGGCTACACCTTC.

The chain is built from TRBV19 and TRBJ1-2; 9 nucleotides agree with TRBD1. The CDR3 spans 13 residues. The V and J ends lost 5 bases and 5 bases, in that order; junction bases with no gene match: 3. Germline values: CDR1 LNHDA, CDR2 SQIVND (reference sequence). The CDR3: CASSEQGAYGYTF. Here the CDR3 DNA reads TGTGCCAGTAGTGAACAGGGGGCTTATGGCTACACCTTC.

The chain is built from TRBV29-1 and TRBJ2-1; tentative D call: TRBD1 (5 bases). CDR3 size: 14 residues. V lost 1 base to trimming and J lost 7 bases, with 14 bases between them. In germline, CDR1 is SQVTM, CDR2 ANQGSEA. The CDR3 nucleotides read TGCAGCGTTGAAGGAACAGGCGTTTTTAATGAGCAGTTCTTC. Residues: CSVEGTGVFNEQFF.